One T cell receptor (beta chain) is described in this entry. Antigen: not known. In the sorted-subset replicate PCRs, around 200 ng DNA, around 32,000 T cell genomes, was used. The table came from immunoSEQ multiplex PCR; TCRdb's copy has only in-frame clones and leaves some out. The table lists 1.4 million to 1.5 million clones, roughly 95% of them singletons. This entry belongs to a study of shared clonotypes between healthy human individuals. General study results and limits: A handful of donors held 5% to 5.5% of naive CD4 clonotypes in common.

Germline V gene sequence: CDR1 SGHAT, CDR2 FQNNGV. This CDR3 is 17 amino acids long. V lost 2 bases to trimming and J lost 5 bases; unmatched junction nucleotides: 10. The specimen sequenced was naive CD4+ T cells sorted from blood. As to subset: CD45RA+ positively selected. This clonotype was obtained from a man aged 25-40 years in good health. The rearrangement uses TRBV11-2 and TRBJ2-5; 11 bases match TRBD1. Written as DNA, the CDR3 is TGTGCCAGCAGCTTATGGGGACAGGGGGAACCCTTGGAGACCCAGTACTTC. It specifies CASSLWGQGEPLETQYF.